This entry features one TCR beta chain sequence. The CDR3 is made up of 15 amino acids. Germline values: CDR1 SGHVS, CDR2 FQNEAQ. J was trimmed by 8 bases and V by 5 bases; bases with no gene match: 14. The sample is drawn from a study of graft-versus-host responses after intestinal transplantation. Profiled with immunoSEQ multiplex PCR; TCRdb holds only in-frame clones, not every one. This sample has approximately 100,000 clones, with roughly 86% found just once. Here the sequenced sample was PBMCs, taken 255 days after intestinal transplant. The source of this sequence is a human patient who received an intestinal transplant, so some T cells may come from the graft donor. This sequence joins TRBV7-8 and TRBJ1-2; 7 nucleotides match TRBD1. The CDR3 spells CASSTGTVPTGGYTF. As DNA, the CDR3 is TGTGCCAGCAGCACCGGGACAGTCCCCACGGGAGGCTACACCTTC.